This T cell receptor (beta chain) was identified during a study of blood T cell repertoires in COVID-19. About the study: Sites across the United States, Italy and Spain contributed samples from acute and convalescent COVID-19. T cells, B-cell-depleted T cells, or PBMCs supplied cDNA or gDNA.

Germline CDR1 reads LNHDA; CDR2 reads SQIVND (reference sequence). CDR3 length equals 15 residues. V was clipped by 6 bases and J by 9 bases; unmatched bases: 13. Methods used by the authors: It was from reference gene primer amplification that nucleated cell counts were estimated. Clones were sequenced by immunoSEQ multiplex PCR, and TCRdb holds only the in-frame ones, with some missing. V, J and clone size are those of that table, while D and trimming were read from the DNA. Of 200,000 to 250,000 clones in the sample, about 86% were seen once. The TCR originated in a man older than 75 with acute or convalescent COVID-19. V gene TRBV19 combines with J gene TRBJ2-1; 8 bases agree with TRBD1. Sequenced: peripheral blood. CDR3 amino acids: CASRIGQGEWAEQFF. CDR3 in DNA: TGTGCCAGTAGGATCGGACAGGGCGAGTGGGCTGAGCAGTTCTTC. Complete variable domain (other parts from reference TRBV19 and TRBJ2-1): DGGITQSPKYLFRKEGQNVTLSCEQNLNHDAMYWYRQDPGQGLRLIYYSQIVNDFQKGDIAEGYSVSREKKESFPLTVTSAQKNPTAFYLCASRIGQGEWAEQFFGPGTRLTVL.